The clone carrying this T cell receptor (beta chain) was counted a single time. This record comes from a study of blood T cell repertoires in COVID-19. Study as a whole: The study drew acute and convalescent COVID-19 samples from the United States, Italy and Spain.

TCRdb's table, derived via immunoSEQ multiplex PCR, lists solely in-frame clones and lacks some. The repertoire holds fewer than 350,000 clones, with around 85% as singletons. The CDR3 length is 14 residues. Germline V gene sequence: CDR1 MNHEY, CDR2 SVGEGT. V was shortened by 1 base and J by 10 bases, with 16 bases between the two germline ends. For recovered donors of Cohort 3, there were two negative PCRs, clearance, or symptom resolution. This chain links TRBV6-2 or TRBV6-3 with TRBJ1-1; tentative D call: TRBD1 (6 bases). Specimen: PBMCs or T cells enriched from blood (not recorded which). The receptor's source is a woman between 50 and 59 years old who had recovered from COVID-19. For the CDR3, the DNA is TGTGCCAGCAGTTACTACAGGACAGCTACGAGAGCTTTCTTT. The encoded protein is CASSYYRTATRAFF.